The source of this T cell receptor (beta chain) is a study of blood T cells in healthy people across ages. General study findings and limits: Naive T cell percentage showed a strong correlation with the diversity of TCR beta. In older individuals, TCR beta diversity per million T cells was lower, falling roughly linearly with age.

This CDR3 region has 14 residues. The germline gives CDR1 SQVTM, CDR2 ANQGSEA. V dropped 5 bases and J dropped 5; count of bases not matched to a gene: 5. A second PCR, run for roughly 7 to 11 cycles, used a sample-barcoded 5' primer plus a J-beta primer mix. From the 5' RACE reads, TCRdb called clonotypes with MiXCR, one entry per CDR3 protein. This table has some 670,000 distinct CDR3 sequences, around 50% appearing once. The study isolated at least 6.5 million PBMCs from each sample. Of note for this clonotype: Its antigen is still unknown.

This receptor was taken from a woman over 75 in good health. The rearrangement joins TRBV29-1 to TRBJ2-3; 12 bases are a match to TRBD1. The specimen sequenced was blood. In DNA form, the CDR3 reads TGCAGCGTTCCCGGGACAGGGGGCGAAGATACGCAGTATTTT. This codes for CSVPGTGGEDTQYF.